What follows are 10 T cell receptor beta chains derived from one specimen sequenced in a study of T cell responses to AZD1222 COVID-19 vaccine. Method: immunoSEQ multiplex PCR; TCRdb's copy keeps in-frame clones and lacks some. In the table there are 110,000 to 150,000 clones, roughly 92% of which are singletons. Here the sequenced sample was peripheral blood, taken on day 0 of AZD1222 vaccination. The receptors originated from an adult in good health.

The chain carries TRBV3-1 (or the pseudogene TRBV3-2) and TRBJ2-1; TRBD1 agrees at 7 bases. Losses at the gene ends were 4 bases for V and 9 bases for J; bases not matched to a gene: 9. The CDR3 is made up of 14 amino acids. Germline CDR1 reads LGHDT; CDR2 reads YNNKEL (reference sequence). CDR3 in DNA: TGTGCCAGCAGCCTGAGACAGGGAACTGGTGAGCAGTTCTTC. Translating it yields CASSLRQGTGEQFF.

The chain joins TRBV27 to TRBJ1-5, with 8 bases identical to TRBD1. There are 14 residues in the CDR3. Trimming removed 2 bases from V and 6 bases from J; junction bases left unmatched: 3. In germline, CDR1 is MNHEY, CDR2 SMNVEV (reference sequence). The CDR3: CASSLNRGVQPQHF. In DNA form, the CDR3 reads TGTGCCAGCAGTTTAAACAGGGGGGTTCAGCCCCAGCATTTT.

V is TRBV2 and J is TRBJ1-5; D call uncertain. Trimming left V 6 bases short and J 9 bases short, with 15 bases between. CDR3 size: 13 residues. CDR1 SNHLY and CDR2 FYNNEI come from the germline V gene. CDR3 sequence reads: CASSPPWGSPQHF. CDR3 sequence (DNA): TGTGCCAGCAGCCCCCCGTGGGGATCGCCCCAGCATTTT.

This sequence joins TRBV30 and TRBJ1-2; maybe TRBD1 (6 bases). V lost 1 base to trimming and J lost 4 bases, with 7 bases between them. The CDR3 loop spans 12 amino acids. Per the germline V gene, CDR1 is GTSNPN and CDR2 is SVGIG (reference sequence). The CDR3 loop is CAWSGTVYGYTF. DNA of the CDR3: TGTGCCTGGAGTGGGACAGTCTATGGCTACACCTTC.

The gene calls are TRBV6-5 and TRBJ1-2; no clear D. V gave up 4 bases and J gave up 10 bases, with 16 bases separating them. Germline V gene data show CDR1 as MNHEY and CDR2 as SVGAGI. The CDR3 is 13 residues long. The CDR3 loop reads CASSFLRESFYTF. The CDR3, as DNA: TGTGCCAGCAGTTTTCTCCGGGAAAGCTTCTACACCTTC.

This clone was recorded once. This chain connects TRBV6-5 to TRBJ1-2; D gene ambiguous. This CDR3 contains 14 residues. The germline V and J ends were trimmed by 5 bases and 0 bases, with 10 bases remaining between them. From germline, CDR1 is MNHEY and CDR2 SVGAGI. CDR3 residues: CASSPHPTNYGYTF. CDR3 bases: TGTGCCAGCAGTCCCCACCCTACTAACTATGGCTACACCTTC.

The chain joins TRBV11-2 to TRBJ2-1; perhaps TRBD2 as D (5 bases). CDR1 is SGHAT and CDR2 is FQNNGV in the germline V gene. The CDR3 runs to 16 residues. V was trimmed by 1 base and J by 0 bases, leaving 10 bases between them. The CDR3 is CASSLAQRSSYNEQFF. The CDR3 region has the DNA TGTGCCAGCAGCTTAGCCCAGCGGAGCTCCTACAATGAGCAGTTCTTC.

This clone was observed once. This chain links TRBV4-2 with TRBJ1-2, with TRBD1 matching 7 bases. The V segment lost 0 bases and the J segment 7 bases; nucleotides outside the gene matches: 11. The CDR3 is 16 residues long. Germline lookup yields CDR1 LGHNA and CDR2 YNFKEQ. CDR3 nucleotides: TGTGCCAGCAGCCAAGATGGGCCCCAGGGGGGTCGTGGCTACACCTTC. Residues: CASSQDGPQGGRGYTF.

The chain links TRBV6-1 to TRBJ2-5; the D gene is possibly TRBD2 (5 bases). CDR3 size: 14 residues. Looked up from germline, CDR1 is MNHNS and CDR2 is SASEGT. Trimming took off 3 bases at V and 0 bases at J, with 8 bases between the two ends. The CDR3 reads CASSELAHQETQYF. DNA for the CDR3: TGTGCCAGCAGTGAGTTAGCGCACCAAGAGACCCAGTACTTC.

This clone was seen a single time. The CDR3 spells CASSHTPVRGSTEAFF. The DNA of the CDR3 is TGTGCCAGCTCTCACACGCCTGTTAGGGGGAGCACTGAAGCTTTCTTT. The chain joins TRBV18 to TRBJ1-1, with a possible D match to TRBD1 (6 bases). From germline, CDR1 is KGHSH and CDR2 LQKENI. The CDR3 runs 16 residues. V lost 6 bases and J lost 4, with 21 bases in between.